What follows are 23 T cell receptor beta chains derived from one specimen sequenced in a study of blood T cell repertoires in COVID-19. Assay: immunoSEQ multiplex PCR; the TCRdb copy retains only in-frame clones and omits some. This sample yields 55,000 to 80,000 clones, of which about four fifths are seen a single time; approximately 5.3% belongs to the top ten. Sequenced sample: peripheral blood. Receptors were obtained from a man in his fifties with active COVID-19.

This chain uses TRBV21-1 with TRBJ2-7; TRBD2, as called in the table, went unchecked against the DNA. TRBV21-1 constitutes a pseudogene. This CDR3 has 22 residues. CDR3: CASSKGAPTAGGPKEGSYEQYF. CDR3 DNA: TGTGCCAGCAGCAAAGGTGCCCCCACGGCGGGAGGGCCTAAGGAGGGCTCCTACGAGCAGTACTTC.

The V call is TRBV5-1, the J call TRBJ2-7; 16 bases agree with TRBD2. The V gene end was trimmed by 4 bases and the J gene end by 6 bases; junction bases not matched to a gene: 13. CDR1 is SGHRS, CDR2 YFSETQ, per germline. There are 18 residues in the CDR3. CDR3 in amino acids: CASSLGPGLAGGAGEQYF. The DNA of the CDR3 is TGCGCCAGCAGCCTGGGACCGGGACTAGCGGGAGGGGCAGGCGAGCAGTACTTC.

The chain combines TRBV10-3 with TRBJ1-2; 9 bases line up with TRBD1. V shed 10 bases and J 5 bases; nucleotides not matched to a gene: 11. Looked up from germline, CDR1 is ENHRY and CDR2 is SYGVKD. The CDR3 totals 14 residues. The CDR3 bases are TGTGCCACTCCTAAACAGGGGGCGCAGTATGGCTACACCTTC. This sequence encodes CATPKQGAQYGYTF.

This clone was seen a single time. V usage is TRBV7-3 and J usage is TRBJ2-3; TRBD1 agrees at 8 bases. This CDR3 comprises 18 residues. CDR1 and CDR2 from the germline V gene are SGHTA and FQGTGA. V shed 1 base, J shed 3 bases, and the junction held 12 bases outside the gene matches. The CDR3: CASSLRGQVDSATDTQYF. CDR3 nucleotides: TGTGCCAGCAGCTTAAGGGGACAGGTGGATTCGGCAACAGATACGCAGTATTTT.

The rearrangement joins TRBV19 to TRBJ2-3; the D gene is possibly TRBD2 (5 bases). The CDR3 sequence is 13 residues long. The germline V gene encodes CDR1 LNHDA and CDR2 SQIVND (reference sequence). The V end was cut by 6 bases, the J end by 14 bases, with 21 bases between. The CDR3 region is CASSNPPRDGRYF. The CDR3 DNA reads as TGTGCCAGTAGCAACCCCCCACGGGATGGGAGGTATTTT. The whole variable domain, filled in from reference TRBV19 and TRBJ2-3, reads DGGITQSPKYLFRKEGQNVTLSCEQNLNHDAMYWYRQDPGQGLRLIYYSQIVNDFQKGDIAEGYSVSREKKESFPLTVTSAQKNPTAFYLCASSNPPRDGRYFGPGTRLTVL.

The V and J genes are TRBV5-1 and TRBJ2-5, with 10 bases fitting TRBD1. Germline V CDR1 and CDR2: SGHRS, YFSETQ. The CDR3 extends over 21 amino acids. With 0 bases clipped from V and 0 bases from J, the junction kept 17 bases outside the gene matches. CDR3 amino acids: CASSLGDRGKFRKVHQETQYF. The CDR3 DNA follows: TGCGCCAGCAGCTTGGGGGACAGGGGAAAGTTTAGAAAAGTCCACCAAGAGACCCAGTACTTC. The entire variable domain, with the rest obtained from reference TRBV5-1 and TRBJ2-5, is as follows: KAGVTQTPRYLIKTRGQQVTLSCSPISGHRSVSWYQQTPGQGLQFLFEYFSETQRNKGNFPGRFSGRQFSNSRSEMNVSTLELGDSALYLCASSLGDRGKFRKVHQETQYFGPGTRLLVL.

CDR3 region: CASSGLRAEAFF. DNA for the CDR3: TGTGCCAGTAGTGGTCTCAGGGCTGAAGCTTTCTTT. The J gene is TRBJ1-1, the V gene TRBV19; D may be TRBD1 (5 bases). The V gene lost 5 bases and the J gene lost 6 bases, with 10 bases spanning the gap. The germline V gene has CDR1 LNHDA and CDR2 SQIVND (reference sequence). This CDR3 is built from 12 residues.

The chain has TRBV24-1 and TRBJ2-3; 7 nucleotides align to TRBD2. This CDR3 has 15 amino acids. CDR1 and CDR2 from the germline V gene are KGHDR and SFDVKD. V lost 3 bases, J lost 6 bases, and 8 bases stayed unmatched. CDR3 loop: CATSDPTSRRDTQYF. In DNA, the CDR3 is TGTGCCACCAGTGATCCGACTAGCCGGAGGGATACGCAGTATTTT.

The chain recombines TRBV12-5 with TRBJ2-5, with D possibly matching TRBD2 (6 bases). Germline CDR1 is LGHNT and CDR2 is FRNRAP. CDR3 length: 16 residues. Trimming cost V 0 bases and J 5 bases, with 16 bases left between them. The CDR3 spells CASGLVTHGSGETQYF. For the CDR3, the DNA is TGTGCTAGTGGTTTGGTAACGCACGGGAGTGGTGAGACCCAGTACTTC. The entire variable domain, with the rest obtained from reference TRBV12-5 and TRBJ2-5, is as follows: DARVTQTPRHKVTEMGQEVTMRCQPILGHNTVFWYRQTMMQGLELLAYFRNRAPLDDSGMPKDRFSAEMPDATLATLKIQPSEPRDSAVYFCASGLVTHGSGETQYFGPGTRLLVL.

A few counts support this clone. The chain links TRBV18 to TRBJ2-3, with 9 bases that match TRBD2. The CDR3 sequence is 14 residues long. The germline V gene has CDR1 KGHSH and CDR2 LQKENI. Trimming at V came to 4 bases and at J to 3 bases, leaving 2 bases not matched to a gene. In DNA form, the CDR3 reads TGTGCCAGCTCACGAACTAGCGGGACAGATACGCAGTATTTT. Protein sequence: CASSRTSGTDTQYF.

This clone was detected a few times. This chain uses TRBV5-1 with TRBJ2-7; no clear D gene. The CDR3 is made up of 14 amino acids. With 2 bases removed from V and 6 bases from J, the gap between germline ends came to 15 bases. CDR1 and CDR2 (germline): SGHRS, YFSETQ. The CDR3 sequence is CASSLPVASGEQYF. DNA for the CDR3: TGCGCCAGCAGCTTACCGGTAGCCTCCGGCGAGCAGTACTTC.

V is TRBV3-1 (or the pseudogene TRBV3-2) and J is TRBJ2-7; TRBD1 matches at 7 bases. The CDR3 consists of 14 residues. In germline, CDR1 is LGHDT, CDR2 YNNKEL (reference sequence). V lost 4 bases, J lost 2 bases, and 5 bases stayed unmatched. CDR3 in amino acids: CASSPRDSTYEQYF. The CDR3 DNA reads TGTGCCAGCAGCCCCCGGGACAGCACCTACGAGCAGTACTTC.

The chain recombines TRBV7-2 with TRBJ1-4; D may be TRBD1 (5 bases). The CDR3 runs 16 residues. V gave up 0 bases and J gave up 0 bases, with 8 bases separating them. CDR1 and CDR2 (germline): SGHTA, FQGNSA. The CDR3 nucleotides are TGTGCCAGCAGCTTAGCAGCGGGGGCAACTAATGAAAAACTGTTTTTT. Protein product: CASSLAAGATNEKLFF.

There are a few counts of this clone. This chain joins TRBV2 and TRBJ1-4, with a possible D match to TRBD1 (5 bases). Trimming removed 5 bases at V and 3 bases at J, with 13 bases between. Germline CDR1 reads SNHLY; CDR2 reads FYNNEI. CDR3 length: 15 amino acids. The CDR3 nucleotides read TGTGCCAGCAGTTCGCAGGGCTCTTCTAATGAAAAACTGTTTTTT. Encoded protein: CASSSQGSSNEKLFF.

This chain joins TRBV5-4 and TRBJ2-1; 7 positions match TRBD2. The CDR3 has 15 amino acids. V was clipped by 1 base and J by 5 bases; unmatched bases: 6. Germline CDR1 reads SGHNT; CDR2 reads YYREEE (reference sequence). Here the CDR3 reads CASSLRASGHNEQFF. The CDR3 DNA sequence: TGTGCCAGCAGCTTGAGGGCTAGCGGTCACAATGAGCAGTTCTTC.

This chain joins TRBV18 and TRBJ1-6, with unresolved D. The germline gives CDR1 KGHSH, CDR2 LQKENI. This CDR3 is 13 amino acids long. The ends were cut back, 2 bases at V and 7 bases at J, with 6 bases in the middle. The CDR3 spells CASSPERNSPLHF. CDR3 in DNA: TGTGCCAGCTCACCAGAGAGAAATTCACCCCTCCACTTT.

The J gene is TRBJ2-7, the V gene TRBV6-5; no clear D. CDR1 and CDR2 (germline): MNHEY, SVGAGI. CDR3 length: 14 residues. V was clipped by 0 bases and J by 0 bases, with 6 bases between them. The CDR3 DNA follows: TGTGCCAGCAGTTACTCTCCCAGCTCCTACGAGCAGTACTTC. Residues: CASSYSPSSYEQYF.

The V and J genes are TRBV5-1 and TRBJ2-1, with 7 bases lining up with TRBD2. CDR3 length equals 17 residues. The ends lost 0 bases at V and 8 bases at J; junction bases unmatched: 14. Germline CDR1 SGHRS, CDR2 YFSETQ. As DNA, the CDR3 is TGCGCCAGCAGCTTGGAATGGACTAGAGGGGTAGGCGATGAGCAGTTCTTC. It codes for CASSLEWTRGVGDEQFF.

The CDR3 spells CASSQLDRGTEAFF. The DNA of the CDR3 is TGCGCCAGCAGCCAACTGGACAGGGGCACTGAAGCTTTCTTT. This chain links TRBV4-1 with TRBJ1-1; 9 nucleotides match TRBD1. The germline gives CDR1 MGHRA, CDR2 YSYEKL. The V segment lost 2 bases and the J segment 4 bases; nucleotides outside the gene matches: 2. The CDR3 totals 14 residues.

This chain joins TRBV19 and TRBJ2-2, with 7 positions matching TRBD1. The CDR3 covers 15 residues. Germline V gene sequence: CDR1 LNHDA, CDR2 SQIVND (reference sequence). Trimming removed 5 bases from V and 4 bases from J; junction bases left unmatched: 7. Here the CDR3 DNA reads TGTGCCAGTAGTCCCCACAGGGGTTTCACCGGGGAGCTGTTTTTT. Translated, it gives CASSPHRGFTGELFF. Variable domain in full (rest from reference TRBV19 and TRBJ2-2): DGGITQSPKYLFRKEGQNVTLSCEQNLNHDAMYWYRQDPGQGLRLIYYSQIVNDFQKGDIAEGYSVSREKKESFPLTVTSAQKNPTAFYLCASSPHRGFTGELFFGEGSRLTVL.

This clone showed up just once. J is TRBJ1-1 and V is TRBV28; unclear D gene. Trimming shortened V by 3 bases and J by 0 bases, and 17 bases separated the two germline ends. The germline V gene has CDR1 MDHEN and CDR2 SYDVKM. This CDR3 is 17 amino acids long. The CDR3, as DNA: TGTGCCAGCAGTTTGATCGTGGGGAGCCTAATGAACACTGAAGCTTTCTTT. Protein product: CASSLIVGSLMNTEAFF.

The genes are TRBV7-9 and TRBJ2-7; 7 nucleotides align to TRBD2. The germline gives CDR1 SEHNR, CDR2 FQNEAQ (reference sequence). This CDR3 spans 14 amino acids. With V trimmed by 4 bases and J by 3 bases, 6 bases remained unmatched. CDR3 residues: CASSSTSGNYEQYF. CDR3 coding DNA: TGTGCCAGCAGCTCGACAAGCGGGAACTACGAGCAGTACTTC.

This clone was observed a single time. This sequence joins TRBV11-2 and TRBJ2-7, with 11 nucleotides matching TRBD2. Trimming at V came to 4 bases and at J to 7 bases, leaving 9 bases not matched to a gene. CDR3 length: 15 amino acids. Germline lookup yields CDR1 SGHAT and CDR2 FQNNGV. DNA for the CDR3: TGTGCCAGCAGCTCTCCGACTAGCGGGACGGGGGAGCAGTACTTC. Translating it yields CASSSPTSGTGEQYF. Full variable domain (missing parts from reference TRBV11-2 and TRBJ2-7): EAGVAQSPRYKIIEKRQSVAFWCNPISGHATLYWYQQILGQGPKLLIQFQNNGVVDDSQLPKDRFSAERLKGVDSTLKIQPAKLEDSAVYLCASSSPTSGTGEQYFGPGTRLTVT.